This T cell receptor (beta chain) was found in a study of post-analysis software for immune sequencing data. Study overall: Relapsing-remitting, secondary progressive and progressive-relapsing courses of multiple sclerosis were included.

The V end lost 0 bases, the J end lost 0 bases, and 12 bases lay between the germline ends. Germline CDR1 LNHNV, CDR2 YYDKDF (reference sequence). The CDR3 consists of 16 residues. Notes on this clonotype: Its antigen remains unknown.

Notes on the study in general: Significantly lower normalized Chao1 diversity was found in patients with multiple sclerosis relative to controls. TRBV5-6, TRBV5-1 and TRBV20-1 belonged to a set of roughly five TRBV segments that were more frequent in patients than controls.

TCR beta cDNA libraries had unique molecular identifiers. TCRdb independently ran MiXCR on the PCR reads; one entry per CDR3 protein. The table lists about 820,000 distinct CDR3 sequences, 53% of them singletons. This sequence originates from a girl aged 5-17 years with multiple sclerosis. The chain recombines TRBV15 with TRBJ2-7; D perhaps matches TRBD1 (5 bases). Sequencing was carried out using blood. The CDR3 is CATSRDMQGISYEQYF. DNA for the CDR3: TGTGCCACCAGCAGAGATATGCAGGGCATCTCCTACGAGCAGTACTTC.